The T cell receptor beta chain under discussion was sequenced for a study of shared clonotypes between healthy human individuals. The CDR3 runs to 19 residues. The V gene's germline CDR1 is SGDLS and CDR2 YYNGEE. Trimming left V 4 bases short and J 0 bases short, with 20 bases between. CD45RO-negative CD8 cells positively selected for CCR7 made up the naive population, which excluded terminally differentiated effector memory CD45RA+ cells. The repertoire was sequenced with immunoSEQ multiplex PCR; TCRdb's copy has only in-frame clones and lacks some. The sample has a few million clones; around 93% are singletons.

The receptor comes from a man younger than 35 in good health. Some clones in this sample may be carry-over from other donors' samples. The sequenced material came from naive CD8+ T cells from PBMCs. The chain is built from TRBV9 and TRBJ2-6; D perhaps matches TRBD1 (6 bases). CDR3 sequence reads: CASSPVTQGALSGANVLTF. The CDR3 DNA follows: TGTGCCAGCAGCCCAGTCACACAGGGAGCGCTCTCTGGGGCCAACGTCCTGACTTTC.